This T cell receptor (beta chain) emerged from a study of glioma-infiltrating T cells. The iRepertoire nested amplicon-rescue multiplex PCR amplified TCR alpha and beta CDR3s from RNA. Tissue mRNA or PBMC total RNA, roughly 90-400 ng, went into one-step reverse transcription and amplification. Each CDR3 protein gets one entry after TCRdb re-called the multiplex PCR reads with MiXCR. The sample includes about 180,000 distinct CDR3 sequences, around 42% of them seen just once. This clonotype has a handful of counts. Its specificity is unknown. At one end the junction does not follow the germline gene, possibly because of a read error. Overall study findings and caveats: Non-neoplastic patients had below-expected tissue-blood divergence, while all gliomas exceeded expectation. Very few CDR3 sequences were shared between tissue and blood.

Material for sequencing was glioma tissue, nonneoplastic brain tissue, or PBMCs (not recorded which). The source is a human donor with low-grade glioma or glioblastoma, undergoing nonglioma brain surgery, or in good health (not recorded which).

In DNA form, the CDR3 reads TGTGCCATCAGTCCCACTCCGGGCCTAGCGGGAGAGGTTCGGGAGCAGTACTTC. It translates to CAISPTPGLAGEVREQYF. The rearrangement uses TRBV6-1 and TRBJ2-7; 10 nucleotides agree with TRBD2. The CDR3 runs to 18 residues. Germline CDR1 reads MNHNS; CDR2 reads SASEGT.